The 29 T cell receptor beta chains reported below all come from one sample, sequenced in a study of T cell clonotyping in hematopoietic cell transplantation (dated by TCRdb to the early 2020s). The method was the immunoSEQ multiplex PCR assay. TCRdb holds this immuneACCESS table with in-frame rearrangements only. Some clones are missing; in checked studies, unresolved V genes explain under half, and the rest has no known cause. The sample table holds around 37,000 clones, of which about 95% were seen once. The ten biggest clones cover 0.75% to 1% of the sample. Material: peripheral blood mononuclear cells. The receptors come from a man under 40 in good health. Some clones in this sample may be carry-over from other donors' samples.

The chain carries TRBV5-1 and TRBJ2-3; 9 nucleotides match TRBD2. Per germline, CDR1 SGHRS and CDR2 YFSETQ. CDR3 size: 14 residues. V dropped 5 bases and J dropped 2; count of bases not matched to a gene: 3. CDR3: CASRTSGNTDTQYF. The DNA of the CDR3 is TGCGCCAGCAGGACTAGCGGTAACACAGATACGCAGTATTTT.

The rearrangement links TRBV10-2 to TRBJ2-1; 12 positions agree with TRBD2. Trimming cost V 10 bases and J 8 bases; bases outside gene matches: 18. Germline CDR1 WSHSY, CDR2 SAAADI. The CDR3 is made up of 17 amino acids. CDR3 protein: CATQPRTSGTLGDEQFF. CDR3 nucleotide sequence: TGCGCCACCCAACCCCGGACTAGCGGGACTTTAGGAGATGAGCAGTTCTTC.

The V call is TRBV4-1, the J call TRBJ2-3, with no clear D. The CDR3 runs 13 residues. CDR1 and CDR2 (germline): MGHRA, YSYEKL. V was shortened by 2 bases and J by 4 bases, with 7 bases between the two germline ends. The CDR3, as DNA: TGCGCCAGCAGCCAATCGGTTTCAGATACGCAGTATTTT. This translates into CASSQSVSDTQYF.

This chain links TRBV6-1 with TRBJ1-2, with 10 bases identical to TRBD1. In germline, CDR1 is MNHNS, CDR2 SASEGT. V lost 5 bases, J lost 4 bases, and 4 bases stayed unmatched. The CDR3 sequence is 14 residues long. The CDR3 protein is CASSPGQGTYGYTF. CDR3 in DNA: TGTGCCAGCAGTCCGGGACAGGGGACCTATGGCTACACCTTC.

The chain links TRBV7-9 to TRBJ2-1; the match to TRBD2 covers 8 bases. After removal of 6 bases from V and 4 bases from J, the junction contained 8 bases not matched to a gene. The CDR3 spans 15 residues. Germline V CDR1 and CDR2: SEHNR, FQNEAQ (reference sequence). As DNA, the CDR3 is TGTGCCAGCAGGTGGCTAGCGGGCGATTACAATGAGCAGTTCTTC. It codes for CASRWLAGDYNEQFF.

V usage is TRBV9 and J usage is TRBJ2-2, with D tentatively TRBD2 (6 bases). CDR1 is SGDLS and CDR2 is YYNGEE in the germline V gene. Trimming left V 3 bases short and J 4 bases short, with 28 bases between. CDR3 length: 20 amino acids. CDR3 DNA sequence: TGTGCCAGCAGCGCCCAATCCCGAGGTCGGGAGATATCTCGCACCGGGGAGCTGTTTTTT. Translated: CASSAQSRGREISRTGELFF. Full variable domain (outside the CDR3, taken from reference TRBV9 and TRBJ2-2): DSGVTQTPKHLITATGQRVTLRCSPRSGDLSVYWYQQSLDQGLQFLIQYYNGEERAKGNILERFSAQQFPDLHSELNLSSLELGDSALYFCASSAQSRGREISRTGELFFGEGSRLTVL.

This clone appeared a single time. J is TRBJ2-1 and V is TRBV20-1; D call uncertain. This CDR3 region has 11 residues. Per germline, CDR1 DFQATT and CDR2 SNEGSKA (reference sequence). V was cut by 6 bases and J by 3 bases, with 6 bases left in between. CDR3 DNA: TGCAGTGCCCTCGGCTACAATGAGCAGTTCTTC. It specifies CSALGYNEQFF.

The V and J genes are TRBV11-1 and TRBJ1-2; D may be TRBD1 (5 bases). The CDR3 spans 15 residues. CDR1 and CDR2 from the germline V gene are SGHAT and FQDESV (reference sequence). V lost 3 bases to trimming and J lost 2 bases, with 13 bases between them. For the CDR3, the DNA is TGTGCCAGCAGCTTTGGTAGACAGCAGAACTATGGCTACACCTTC. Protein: CASSFGRQQNYGYTF.

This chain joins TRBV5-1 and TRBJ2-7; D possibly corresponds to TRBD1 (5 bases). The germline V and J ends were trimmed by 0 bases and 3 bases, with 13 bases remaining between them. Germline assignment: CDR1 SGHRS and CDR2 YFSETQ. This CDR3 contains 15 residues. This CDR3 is CASSLDGQDFYEQYF. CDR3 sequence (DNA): TGCGCCAGCAGCTTGGACGGACAAGATTTCTACGAGCAGTACTTC.

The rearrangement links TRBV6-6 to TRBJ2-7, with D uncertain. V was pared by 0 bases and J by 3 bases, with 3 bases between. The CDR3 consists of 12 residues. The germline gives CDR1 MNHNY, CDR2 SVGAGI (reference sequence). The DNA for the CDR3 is TGTGCCAGCAGTTACTCCGACTACGAGCAGTACTTC. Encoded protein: CASSYSDYEQYF.

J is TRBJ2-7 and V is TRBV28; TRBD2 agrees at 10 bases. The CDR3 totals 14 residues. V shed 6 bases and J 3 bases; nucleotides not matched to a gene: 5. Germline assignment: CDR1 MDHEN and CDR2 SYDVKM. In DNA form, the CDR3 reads TGTGCCAGCAGCTTTAGCGGGGGGAACTACGAGCAGTACTTC. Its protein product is CASSFSGGNYEQYF.

This chain's CDR3 is CASSSTGPYEQYF. The CDR3 bases are TGTGCCAGCAGCTCGACAGGGCCCTACGAGCAGTACTTC. This rearrangement joins TRBV7-2 to TRBJ2-7, with 7 bases aligning to TRBD1. The length of the CDR3 is 13 residues. With V trimmed by 4 bases and J by 2 bases, 2 bases remained unmatched. The germline CDR1 and CDR2 sequences are SGHTA and FQGNSA.

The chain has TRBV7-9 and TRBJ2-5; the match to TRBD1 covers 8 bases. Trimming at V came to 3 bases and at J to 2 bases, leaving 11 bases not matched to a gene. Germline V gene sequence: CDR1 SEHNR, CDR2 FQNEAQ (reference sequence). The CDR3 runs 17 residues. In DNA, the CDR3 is TGTGCCAGCAGCTTGGGGACAGGTGTAAAGGGACAAGAGACCCAGTACTTC. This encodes CASSLGTGVKGQETQYF.

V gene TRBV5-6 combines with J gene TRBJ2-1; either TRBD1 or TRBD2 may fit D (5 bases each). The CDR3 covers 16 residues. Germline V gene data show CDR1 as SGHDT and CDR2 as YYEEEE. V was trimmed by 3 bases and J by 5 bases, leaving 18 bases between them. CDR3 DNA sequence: TGTGCCAGCAGCTCCTCCCCAGGGACGGAACACAATGAGCAGTTCTTC. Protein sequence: CASSSSPGTEHNEQFF. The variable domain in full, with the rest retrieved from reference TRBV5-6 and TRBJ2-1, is DAGVTQSPTHLIKTRGQQVTLRCSPKSGHDTVSWYQQALGQGPQFIFQYYEEEERQRGNFPDRFSGHQFPNYSSELNVNALLLGDSALYLCASSSSPGTEHNEQFFGPGTRLTVL.

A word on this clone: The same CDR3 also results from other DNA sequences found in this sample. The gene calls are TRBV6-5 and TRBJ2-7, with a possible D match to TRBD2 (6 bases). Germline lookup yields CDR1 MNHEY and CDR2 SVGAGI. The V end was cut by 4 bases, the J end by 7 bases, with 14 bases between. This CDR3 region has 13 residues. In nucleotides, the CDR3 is TGTGCCAGCAGTTCGGGACTTCTCGGGGAGCAGTACTTC. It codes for CASSSGLLGEQYF.

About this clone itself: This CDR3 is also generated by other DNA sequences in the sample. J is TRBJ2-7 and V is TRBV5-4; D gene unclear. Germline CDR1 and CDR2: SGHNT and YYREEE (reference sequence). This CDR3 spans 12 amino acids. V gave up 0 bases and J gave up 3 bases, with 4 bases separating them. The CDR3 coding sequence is TGTGCCAGCAGCTTGGGGGGCTACGAGCAGTACTTC. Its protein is CASSLGGYEQYF.

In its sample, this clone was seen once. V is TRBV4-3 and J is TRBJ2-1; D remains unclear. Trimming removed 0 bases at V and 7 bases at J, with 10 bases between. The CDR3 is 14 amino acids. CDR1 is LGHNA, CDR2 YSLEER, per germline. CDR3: CASSQDMSLNEQFF. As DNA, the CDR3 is TGCGCCAGCAGCCAAGATATGTCGCTAAATGAGCAGTTCTTC.

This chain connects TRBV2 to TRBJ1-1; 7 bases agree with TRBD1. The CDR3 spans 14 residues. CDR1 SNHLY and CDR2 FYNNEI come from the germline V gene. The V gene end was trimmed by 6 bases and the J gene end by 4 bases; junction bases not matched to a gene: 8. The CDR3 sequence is CASRQGGGGTEAFF. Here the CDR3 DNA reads TGTGCCAGCAGGCAAGGGGGCGGGGGCACTGAAGCTTTCTTT.

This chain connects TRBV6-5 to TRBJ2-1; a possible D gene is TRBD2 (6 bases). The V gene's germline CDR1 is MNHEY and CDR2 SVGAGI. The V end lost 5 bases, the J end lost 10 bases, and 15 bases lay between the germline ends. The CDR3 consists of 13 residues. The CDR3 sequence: CASSMRAGSEQFF. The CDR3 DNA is TGTGCCAGCAGTATGCGAGCGGGTTCCGAGCAGTTCTTC.

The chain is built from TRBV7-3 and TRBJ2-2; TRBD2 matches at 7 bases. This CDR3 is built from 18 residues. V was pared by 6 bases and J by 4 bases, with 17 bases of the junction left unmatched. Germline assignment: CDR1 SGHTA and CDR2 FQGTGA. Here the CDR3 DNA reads TGTGCCAGCAGGGCCATCTTGGGGCTAGCGGAGGGCACCGGGGAGCTGTTTTTT. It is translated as CASRAILGLAEGTGELFF.

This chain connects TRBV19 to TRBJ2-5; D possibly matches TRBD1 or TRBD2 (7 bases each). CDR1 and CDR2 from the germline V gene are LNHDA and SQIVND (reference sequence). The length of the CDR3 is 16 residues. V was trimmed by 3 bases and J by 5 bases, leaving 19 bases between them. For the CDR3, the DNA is TGTGCCAGTAGTATCGGGGGGACAGACGGTCGCGAGACCCAGTACTTC. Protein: CASSIGGTDGRETQYF.

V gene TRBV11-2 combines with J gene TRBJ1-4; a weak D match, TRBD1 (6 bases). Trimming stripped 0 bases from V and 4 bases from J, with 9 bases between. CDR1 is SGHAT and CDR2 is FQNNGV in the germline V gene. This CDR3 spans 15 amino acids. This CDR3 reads CASSLDTGRNEKLFF. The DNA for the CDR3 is TGTGCCAGCAGCTTAGATACAGGGCGTAATGAAAAACTGTTTTTT.

The CDR3 nucleotides read TGTGCCAGCAGTGTCATGGACGGTTTGAACACTGAAGCTTTCTTT. It translates to CASSVMDGLNTEAFF. The chain recombines TRBV6-5 with TRBJ1-1; D is undetermined. The CDR3 loop spans 15 amino acids. Deletions cut 5 bases from V and 0 bases from J, with 13 bases between. Germline CDR1 MNHEY, CDR2 SVGAGI.

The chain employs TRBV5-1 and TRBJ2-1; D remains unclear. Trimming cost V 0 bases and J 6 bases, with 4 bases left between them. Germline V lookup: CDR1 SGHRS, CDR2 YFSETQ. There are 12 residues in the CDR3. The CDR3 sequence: CASSLDFNEQFF. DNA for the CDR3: TGCGCCAGCAGCTTGGACTTCAATGAGCAGTTCTTC.

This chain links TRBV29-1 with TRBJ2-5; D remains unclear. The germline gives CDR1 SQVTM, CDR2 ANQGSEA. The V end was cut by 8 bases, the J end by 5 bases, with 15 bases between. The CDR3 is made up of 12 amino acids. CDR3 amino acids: CSSLRPLETQYF. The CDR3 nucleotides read TGCAGCTCCCTTAGGCCCTTGGAGACCCAGTACTTC.

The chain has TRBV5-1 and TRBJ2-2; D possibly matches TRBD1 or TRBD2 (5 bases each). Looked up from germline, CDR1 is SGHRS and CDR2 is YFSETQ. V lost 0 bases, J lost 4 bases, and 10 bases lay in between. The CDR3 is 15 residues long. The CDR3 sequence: CASSLVPGSTGELFF. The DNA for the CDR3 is TGCGCCAGCAGCTTGGTGCCAGGGAGCACCGGGGAGCTGTTTTTT.

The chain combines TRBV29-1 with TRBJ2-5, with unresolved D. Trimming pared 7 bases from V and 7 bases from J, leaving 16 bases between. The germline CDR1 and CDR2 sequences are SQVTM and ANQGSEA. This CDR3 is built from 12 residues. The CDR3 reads CSAAHRRGTQYF. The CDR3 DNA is TGCAGCGCCGCACATCGCCGCGGGACCCAGTACTTC.

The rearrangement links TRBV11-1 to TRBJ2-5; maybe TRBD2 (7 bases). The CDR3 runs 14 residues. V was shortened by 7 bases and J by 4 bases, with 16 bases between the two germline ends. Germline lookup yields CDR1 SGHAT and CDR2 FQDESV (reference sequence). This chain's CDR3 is CASTPRGGPETQYF. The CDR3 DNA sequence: TGTGCCAGCACCCCAAGGGGGGGTCCAGAGACCCAGTACTTC.

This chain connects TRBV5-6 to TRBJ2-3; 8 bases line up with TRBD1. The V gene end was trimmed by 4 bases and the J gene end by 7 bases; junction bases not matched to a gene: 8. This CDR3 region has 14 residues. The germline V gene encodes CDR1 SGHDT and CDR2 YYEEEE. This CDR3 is CASSVRDRGNTQYF. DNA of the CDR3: TGTGCCAGCAGCGTCCGCGACAGGGGCAATACGCAGTATTTT. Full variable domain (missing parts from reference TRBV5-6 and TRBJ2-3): DAGVTQSPTHLIKTRGQQVTLRCSPKSGHDTVSWYQQALGQGPQFIFQYYEEEERQRGNFPDRFSGHQFPNYSSELNVNALLLGDSALYLCASSVRDRGNTQYFGPGTRLTVL.